The 3 T cell receptor beta chains in this list originate from one sample, sequenced in a study of molecular identifiers for immune sequencing clone quantification. TCRdb redid the calling of the PCR reads with MiXCR, one entry per CDR3 protein. The sample includes around 480,000 distinct CDR3 sequences, 20% to 25% of them seen just once. Source material: naive CD8+ T cells from blood, with Jurkat cell RNA spiked in. Subset reported: FACS-sorted CD8+CD4-CCR7+CD45RA+ naive T cells. The source is a human donor in good health. Some libraries in this study had Jurkat cell RNA spiked in.

In this sample, this clonotype turned up many times. The genes are TRBV9 and TRBJ2-3; TRBD2 matches 10 bases. Germline lookup yields CDR1 SGDLS and CDR2 YYNGEE. The trim removed 2 bases at V and 2 bases at J, leaving 8 bases unmatched. The CDR3 is made up of 17 amino acids. CDR3 sequence (DNA): TGTGCCAGCAGCGTCTTGCTAGCGGGAGATAACACAGATACGCAGTATTTT. It specifies CASSVLLAGDNTDTQYF.

The V call is TRBV20-1, the J call TRBJ2-5; 8 nucleotides match TRBD2. Unmatched junction bases numbered 11, after V lost 0 bases and J lost 5 bases. Germline V gene lookup returns CDR1 DFQATT and CDR2 SNEGSKA (reference sequence). This CDR3 has 16 residues. The CDR3 reads CSARDLWTSNSETQYF. The CDR3 coding sequence is TGCAGTGCTAGAGACCTTTGGACTAGCAATTCGGAGACCCAGTACTTC.

J is TRBJ2-7 and V is TRBV12-3 or TRBV12-4; TRBD1 or TRBD2 may be the D gene (5 bases each). This CDR3 contains 14 residues. V lost 6 bases to trimming and J lost 0 bases, with 12 bases between them. CDR3 region: CASRGTDSSYEQYF. Here the CDR3 DNA reads TGTGCCAGCAGGGGGACCGATAGCTCCTACGAGCAGTACTTC.